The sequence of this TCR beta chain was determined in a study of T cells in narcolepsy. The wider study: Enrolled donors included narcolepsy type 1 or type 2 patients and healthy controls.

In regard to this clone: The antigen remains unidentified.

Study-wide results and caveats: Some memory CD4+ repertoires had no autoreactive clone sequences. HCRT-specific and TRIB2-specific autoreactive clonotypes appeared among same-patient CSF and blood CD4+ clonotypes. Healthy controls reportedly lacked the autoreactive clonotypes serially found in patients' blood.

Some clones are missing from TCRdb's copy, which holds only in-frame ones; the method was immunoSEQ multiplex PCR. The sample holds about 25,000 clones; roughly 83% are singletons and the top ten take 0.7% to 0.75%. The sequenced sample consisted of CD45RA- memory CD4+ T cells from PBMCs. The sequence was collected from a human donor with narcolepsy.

In nucleotides, the CDR3 is TGTGCCAGCAGTTCCGGTCCCTTCAGGGAGCAGTACTTC. It is translated as CASSSGPFREQYF. V usage is TRBV6-5 and J usage is TRBJ2-7, with unresolved D. Trimming took 4 bases from V and 7 from J, leaving 14 bases between them. Germline CDR1 MNHEY, CDR2 SVGAGI. The CDR3 contains 13 residues.